Sequencing of this T cell receptor beta chain was carried out in a study of control samples from healthy donors and cancer patients (dated by TCRdb to the early 2020s). Receptors were amplified or captured by the immunoSEQ multiplex PCR assay. In TCRdb, the immuneACCESS table is reduced to in-frame sequences with V and J assigned. These tables do not hold every clone; where another copy was compared, an unresolved V gene accounts for under half, and the others remain unexplained. The sample contains approximately 99,000 clones, 70% to 85% of them found a single time. Under 8.5% of the sample belongs to the ten largest clones. For this clone: No cognate antigen has been identified for it. One base away there is no much larger clone; base qualities are not given.

The germline V gene (reference sequence) specifies LGHDT as CDR1 and YNNKEL as CDR2. The CDR3, cysteine through phenylalanine, is 17 amino acids long. Only the CDR3 DNA is retained, 51 bases long and in frame from the first base. Trimming removed 1 base from V and 4 bases from J, leaving 16 bases between the germline ends. Sequencing used blood. The chain is assembled from TRBV3-1 (or the pseudogene TRBV3-2) and TRBJ2-2, and the D gene may be TRBD2, 7 bases matching. The source of this sequence is a young man in good health. The CDR3 reads CASSQVGKGGRTGELFF. The nucleotides read TGTGCCAGCAGCCAAGTTGGGAAGGGGGGGCGCACCGGGGAGCTGTTTTTT.